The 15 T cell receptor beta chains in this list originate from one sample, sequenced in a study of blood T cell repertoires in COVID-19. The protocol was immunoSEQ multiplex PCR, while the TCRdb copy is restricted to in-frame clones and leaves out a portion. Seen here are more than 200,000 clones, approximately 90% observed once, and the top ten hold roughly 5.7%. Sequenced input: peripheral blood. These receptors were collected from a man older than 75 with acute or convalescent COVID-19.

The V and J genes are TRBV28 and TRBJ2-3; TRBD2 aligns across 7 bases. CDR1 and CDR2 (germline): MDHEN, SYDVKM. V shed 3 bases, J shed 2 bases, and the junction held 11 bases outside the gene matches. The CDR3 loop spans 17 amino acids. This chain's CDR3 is CASSFGIGGRYTDTQYF. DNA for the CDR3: TGTGCCAGCAGTTTCGGGATCGGCGGGAGATACACAGATACGCAGTATTTT.

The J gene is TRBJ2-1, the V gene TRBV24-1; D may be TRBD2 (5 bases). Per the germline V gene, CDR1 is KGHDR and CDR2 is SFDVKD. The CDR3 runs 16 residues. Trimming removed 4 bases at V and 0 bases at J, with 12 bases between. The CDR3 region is CATSEADLNSYNEQFF. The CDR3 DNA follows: TGTGCCACCAGTGAGGCGGACTTGAACTCCTACAATGAGCAGTTCTTC.

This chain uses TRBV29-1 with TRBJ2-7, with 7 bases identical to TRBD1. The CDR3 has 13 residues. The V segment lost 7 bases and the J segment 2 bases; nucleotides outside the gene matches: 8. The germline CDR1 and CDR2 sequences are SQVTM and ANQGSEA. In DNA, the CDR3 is TGCAGCGCGGCGGATCAGGGGGCCTACGAGCAGTACTTC. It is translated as CSAADQGAYEQYF.

This CDR3 is CASSDELAGYEQYV. The CDR3 DNA reads TGTGCCAGCAGTGATGAATTGGCAGGCTACGAGCAGTACGTC. The V and J genes are TRBV6-1 and TRBJ2-7; no reliable D call. CDR1 and CDR2 (germline): MNHNS, SASEGT. The ends were cut back, 3 bases at V and 3 bases at J, with 12 bases in the middle. This CDR3 has 14 amino acids.

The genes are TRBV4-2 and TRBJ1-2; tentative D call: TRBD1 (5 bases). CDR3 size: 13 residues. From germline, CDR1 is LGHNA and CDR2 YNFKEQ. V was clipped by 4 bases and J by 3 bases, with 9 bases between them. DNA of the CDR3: TGTGCCAGCAGCCCGGGGGGGGACTATGGCTACACCTTC. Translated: CASSPGGDYGYTF.

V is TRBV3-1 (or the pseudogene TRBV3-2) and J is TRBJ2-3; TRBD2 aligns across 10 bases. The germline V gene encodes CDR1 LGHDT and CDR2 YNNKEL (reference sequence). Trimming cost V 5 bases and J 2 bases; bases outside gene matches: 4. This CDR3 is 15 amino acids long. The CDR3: CASSLGLAPTDTQYF. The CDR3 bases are TGTGCCAGCAGCTTGGGACTAGCGCCCACAGATACGCAGTATTTT.

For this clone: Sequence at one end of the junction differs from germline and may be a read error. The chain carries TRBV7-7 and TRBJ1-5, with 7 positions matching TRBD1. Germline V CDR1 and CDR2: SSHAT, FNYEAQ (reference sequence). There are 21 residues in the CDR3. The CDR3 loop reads CASSRHEVTGESSIRNQPQHF. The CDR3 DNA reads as TGTGCTAGCAGCCGCCATGAGGTTACAGGGGAATCATCCATAAGGAATCAGCCCCAGCATTTT.

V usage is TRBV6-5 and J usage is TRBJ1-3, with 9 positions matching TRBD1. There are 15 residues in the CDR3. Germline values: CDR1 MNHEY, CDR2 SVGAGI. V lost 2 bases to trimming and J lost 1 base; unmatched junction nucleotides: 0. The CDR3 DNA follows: TGTGCCAGCAGTTACGGGACAGGGTCTGGAAACACCATATATTTT. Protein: CASSYGTGSGNTIYF.

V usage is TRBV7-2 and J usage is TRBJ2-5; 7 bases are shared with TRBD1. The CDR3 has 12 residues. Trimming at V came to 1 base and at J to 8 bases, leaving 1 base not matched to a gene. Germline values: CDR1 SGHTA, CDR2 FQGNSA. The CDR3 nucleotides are TGTGCCAGCAGCTTAGACAGGGGAACCCAGTACTTC. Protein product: CASSLDRGTQYF.

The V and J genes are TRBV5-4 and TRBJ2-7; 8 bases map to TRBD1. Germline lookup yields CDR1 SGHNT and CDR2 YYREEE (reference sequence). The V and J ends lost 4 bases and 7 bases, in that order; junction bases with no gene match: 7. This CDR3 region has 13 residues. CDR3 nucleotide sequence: TGTGCCAGCAGCCAGGGGGCGCGCGGAGAGCAGTACTTC. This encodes CASSQGARGEQYF.

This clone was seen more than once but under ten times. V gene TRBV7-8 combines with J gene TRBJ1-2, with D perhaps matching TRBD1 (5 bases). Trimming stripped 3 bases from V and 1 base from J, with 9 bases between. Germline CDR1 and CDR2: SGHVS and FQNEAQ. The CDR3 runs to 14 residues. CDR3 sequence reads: CASSLGGLNYGYTF. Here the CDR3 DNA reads TGTGCCAGCAGCTTGGGGGGTCTTAACTATGGCTACACCTTC.

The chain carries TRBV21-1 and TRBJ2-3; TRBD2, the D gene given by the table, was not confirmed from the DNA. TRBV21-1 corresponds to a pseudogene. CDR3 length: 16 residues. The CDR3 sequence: CASSKDEGIDTDTQYF. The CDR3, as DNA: TGTGCCAGCAGCAAAGATGAGGGAATAGACACAGATACGCAGTATTTT.

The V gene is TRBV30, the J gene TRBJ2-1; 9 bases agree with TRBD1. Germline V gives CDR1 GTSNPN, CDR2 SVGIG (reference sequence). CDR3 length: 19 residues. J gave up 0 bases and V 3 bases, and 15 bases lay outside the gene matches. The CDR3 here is CAWSRYRGPRVDSYNEQFF. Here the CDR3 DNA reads TGTGCCTGGAGCCGCTACAGGGGGCCGCGGGTAGACTCCTACAATGAGCAGTTCTTC.

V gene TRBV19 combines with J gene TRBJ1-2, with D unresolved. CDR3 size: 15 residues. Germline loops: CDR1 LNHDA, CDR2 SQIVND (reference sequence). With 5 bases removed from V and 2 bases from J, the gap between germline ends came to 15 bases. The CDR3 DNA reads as TGTGCCAGTAGTCCTATGGGAGGGCAGAACTATGGCTACACCTTC. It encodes CASSPMGGQNYGYTF. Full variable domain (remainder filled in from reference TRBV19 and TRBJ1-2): DGGITQSPKYLFRKEGQNVTLSCEQNLNHDAMYWYRQDPGQGLRLIYYSQIVNDFQKGDIAEGYSVSREKKESFPLTVTSAQKNPTAFYLCASSPMGGQNYGYTFGSGTRLTVV.

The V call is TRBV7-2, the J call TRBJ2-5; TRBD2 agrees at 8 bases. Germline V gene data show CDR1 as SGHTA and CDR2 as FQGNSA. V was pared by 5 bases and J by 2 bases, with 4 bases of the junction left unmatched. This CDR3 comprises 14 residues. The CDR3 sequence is CASSPVAGQETQYF. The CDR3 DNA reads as TGTGCCAGCAGCCCCGTAGCGGGGCAAGAGACCCAGTACTTC.